This TCR beta chain was found in a study of blood T cell repertoires in COVID-19. Study details: T cells, B-cell-depleted T cells, or PBMCs supplied cDNA or gDNA.

CDR1 SGHNT and CDR2 YYREEE come from the germline V gene (reference sequence). The V end lost 4 bases, the J end lost 5 bases, and 9 bases lay between the germline ends. This CDR3 is built from 12 residues. Under the authors' procedure: Estimation of nucleated cell counts relied on the amplification of reference gene primers. Sequencing was performed with immunoSEQ multiplex PCR; in TCRdb, only in-frame clones are kept and a portion is missing. Clone size and the V and J calls come from that table; the DNA yielded D and trimming. This table holds around 170,000 clones, about four fifths found once. This TCR was sampled from a woman between 40 and 50 years old with acute or convalescent COVID-19. This chain uses TRBV5-4 with TRBJ1-1; D is unclear. The specimen was peripheral blood. The CDR3: CASSPVGTEAFF. The CDR3 DNA sequence: TGTGCCAGCAGCCCGGTCGGGACTGAAGCTTTCTTT.